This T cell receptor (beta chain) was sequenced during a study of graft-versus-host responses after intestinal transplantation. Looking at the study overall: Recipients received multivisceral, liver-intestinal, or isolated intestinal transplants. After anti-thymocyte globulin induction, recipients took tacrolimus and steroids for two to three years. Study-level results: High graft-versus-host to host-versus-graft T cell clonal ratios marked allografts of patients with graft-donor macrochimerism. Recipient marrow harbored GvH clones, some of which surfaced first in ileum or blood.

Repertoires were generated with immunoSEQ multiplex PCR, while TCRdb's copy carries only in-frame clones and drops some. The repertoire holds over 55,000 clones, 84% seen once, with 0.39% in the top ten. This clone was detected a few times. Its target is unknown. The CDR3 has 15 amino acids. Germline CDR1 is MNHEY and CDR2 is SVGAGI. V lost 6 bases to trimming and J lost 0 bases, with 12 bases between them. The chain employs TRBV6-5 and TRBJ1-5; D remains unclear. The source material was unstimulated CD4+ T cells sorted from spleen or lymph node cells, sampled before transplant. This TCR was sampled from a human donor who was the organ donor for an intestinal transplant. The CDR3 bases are TGTGCCAGCAGACAGAAGCCTTATAGCAATCAGCCCCAGCATTTT. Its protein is CASRQKPYSNQPQHF.